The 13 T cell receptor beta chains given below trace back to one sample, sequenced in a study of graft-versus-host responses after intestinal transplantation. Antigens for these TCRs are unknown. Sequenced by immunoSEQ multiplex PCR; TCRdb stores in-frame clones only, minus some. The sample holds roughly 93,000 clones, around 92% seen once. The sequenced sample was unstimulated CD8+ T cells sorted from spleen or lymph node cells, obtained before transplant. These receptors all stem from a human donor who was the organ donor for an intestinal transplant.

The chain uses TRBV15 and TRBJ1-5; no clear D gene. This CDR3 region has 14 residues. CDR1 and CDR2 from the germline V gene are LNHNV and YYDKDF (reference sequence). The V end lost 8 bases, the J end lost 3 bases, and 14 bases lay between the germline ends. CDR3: CATGEGDLNQPQHF. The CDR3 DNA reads TGTGCCACCGGGGAGGGCGACCTCAATCAGCCCCAGCATTTT.

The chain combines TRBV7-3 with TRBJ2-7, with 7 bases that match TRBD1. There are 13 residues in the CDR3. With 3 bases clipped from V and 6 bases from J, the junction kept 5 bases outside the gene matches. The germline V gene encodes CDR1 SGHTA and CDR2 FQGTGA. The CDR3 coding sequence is TGTGCCAGCAGCTTGGGACAGCTTTCCGAGCAGTACTTC. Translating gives CASSLGQLSEQYF.

CDR3 in DNA: TGTGCCAGCAGCGCCAGGGAGGAGCCCCAGCATTTT. Translated: CASSAREEPQHF. The chain employs TRBV7-9 and TRBJ1-5; TRBD1 is a possible D gene (5 bases). Germline CDR1 SEHNR, CDR2 FQNEAQ (reference sequence). Trimming left V 5 bases short and J 8 bases short, with 10 bases between. The CDR3 sequence is 12 residues long.

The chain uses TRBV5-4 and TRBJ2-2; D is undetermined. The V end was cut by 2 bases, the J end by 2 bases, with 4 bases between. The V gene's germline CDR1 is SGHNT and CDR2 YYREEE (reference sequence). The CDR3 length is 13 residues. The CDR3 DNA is TGTGCCAGCAGCTTCCTTAACACCGGGGAGCTGTTTTTT. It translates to CASSFLNTGELFF.

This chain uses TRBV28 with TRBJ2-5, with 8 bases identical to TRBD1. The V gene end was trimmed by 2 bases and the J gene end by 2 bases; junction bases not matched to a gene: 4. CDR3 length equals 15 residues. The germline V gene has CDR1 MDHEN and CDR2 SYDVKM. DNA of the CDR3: TGTGCCAGCAGTTTACCCGGGACAGGACAAGAGACCCAGTACTTC. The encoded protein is CASSLPGTGQETQYF.

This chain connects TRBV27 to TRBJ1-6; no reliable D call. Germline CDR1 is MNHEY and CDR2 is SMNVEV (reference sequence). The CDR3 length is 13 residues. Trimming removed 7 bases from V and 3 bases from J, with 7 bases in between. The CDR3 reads CASTGGYNSPLHF. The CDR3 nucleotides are TGTGCCAGCACCGGAGGCTATAATTCACCCCTCCACTTT.

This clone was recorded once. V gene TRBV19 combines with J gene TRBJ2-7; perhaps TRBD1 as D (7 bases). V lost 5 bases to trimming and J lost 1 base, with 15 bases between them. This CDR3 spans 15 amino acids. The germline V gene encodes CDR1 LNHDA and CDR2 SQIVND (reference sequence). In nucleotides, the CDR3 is TGTGCCAGTAGTTCCTCGACAGGGAGGTCCTACGAGCAGTACTTC. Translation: CASSSSTGRSYEQYF.

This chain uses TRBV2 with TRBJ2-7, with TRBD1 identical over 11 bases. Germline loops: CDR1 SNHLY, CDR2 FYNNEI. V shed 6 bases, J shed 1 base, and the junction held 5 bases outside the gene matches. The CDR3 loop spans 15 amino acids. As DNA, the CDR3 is TGTGCCAGCAGAGACGGACAGGGGGCGTCCTACGAGCAGTACTTC. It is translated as CASRDGQGASYEQYF.

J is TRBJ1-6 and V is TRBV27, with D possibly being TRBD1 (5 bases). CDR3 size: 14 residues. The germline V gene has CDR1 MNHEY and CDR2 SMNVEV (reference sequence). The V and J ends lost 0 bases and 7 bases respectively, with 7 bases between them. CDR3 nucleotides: TGTGCCAGCAGTTTATCCTCAGGGAATTCACCCCTCCACTTT. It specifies CASSLSSGNSPLHF.

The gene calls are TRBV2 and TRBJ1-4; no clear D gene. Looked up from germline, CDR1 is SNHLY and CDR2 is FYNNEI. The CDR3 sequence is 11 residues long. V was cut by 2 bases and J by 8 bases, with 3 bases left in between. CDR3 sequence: CASSETEKLFF. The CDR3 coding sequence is TGTGCCAGCAGTGAAACAGAAAAACTGTTTTTT. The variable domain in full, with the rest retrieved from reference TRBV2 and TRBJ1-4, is EPEVTQTPSHQVTQMGQEVILRCVPISNHLYFYWYRQILGQKVEFLVSFYNNEISEKSEIFDDQFSVERPDGSNFTLKIRSTKLEDSAMYFCASSETEKLFFGSGTQLSVL.

CDR3 DNA sequence: TGTGCCATCAGTGGAAGCTGGGAGCAGTACTTC. Protein product: CAISGSWEQYF. The chain has TRBV10-3 and TRBJ2-7; no reliable D call. The CDR3 loop spans 11 amino acids. The V gene lost 4 bases and the J gene lost 7 bases, with 8 bases spanning the gap. Germline loops: CDR1 ENHRY, CDR2 SYGVKD.

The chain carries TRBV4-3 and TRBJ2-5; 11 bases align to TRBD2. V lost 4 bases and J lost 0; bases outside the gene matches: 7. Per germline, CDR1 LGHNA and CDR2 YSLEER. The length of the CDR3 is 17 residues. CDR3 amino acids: CASSPRLAGSDQETQYF. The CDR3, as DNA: TGCGCCAGCAGCCCACGACTAGCGGGGTCTGACCAAGAGACCCAGTACTTC.

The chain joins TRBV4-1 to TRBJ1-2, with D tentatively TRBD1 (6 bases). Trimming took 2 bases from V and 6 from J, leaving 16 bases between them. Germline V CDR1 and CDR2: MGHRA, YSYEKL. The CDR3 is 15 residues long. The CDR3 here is CASSQTGLGENGYTF. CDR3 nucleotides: TGCGCCAGCAGCCAAACAGGGTTAGGGGAGAATGGCTACACCTTC.